This T cell receptor (beta chain) is from a study of vaccination effects on CD4 cells after COVID-19 (dated by TCRdb to between 2021 and 2023). Looking at the study overall: Each participant got two doses of an mRNA SARS-CoV-2 vaccine, either BNT162b2 or mRNA-1273. Altogether, roughly 10 COVID-19 convalescent patients and 4 SARS-CoV-2-naive healthy vaccine recipients made up the full study. The Oncomine TCR Beta short-read assay on an Illumina iSeq 100 was used to sequence cultures from other donors in the study. The study compared SARS-CoV-2 spike-specific CD4+ TCR repertoires before and after mRNA vaccination in COVID-19 convalescent patients and infection-naive vaccine recipients. Pre-vaccine samples were collected from two convalescent patients 16 days and one week before the first dose, corresponding to 142 and 148 days after COVID-19 diagnosis. What the work shows at the level of the full study, not this receptor alone: Limitations of the study were the small number of convalescent patients and the absence of early post-infection timepoints. In convalescent patients, the post-vaccine spike-reactive repertoire consisted mainly of new vaccine-induced clones, largely distinct from infection-induced clones. Marked clonal contraction was observed in both infection-induced and vaccine-induced clones at late post-vaccination timepoints, consistent with waning T cell responses.

In the case of this clone: Its binding antigen is unknown. Base qualities are missing; no much larger clone stands one base away.

In the ViraFEST assay, PBMC were stimulated with viral peptide pools, and antigen-specific CD4+ T cell clonotypes were then identified by expansion using TCR sequencing. After roughly 11 days of culture, CD4+ T cells were isolated with the EasySep CD4+ T cell isolation kit. PCR-confirmed SARS-CoV-2 infection had occurred in convalescent patients between March and December 2020, before the Alpha, Beta and Delta variants emerged in the United States. Two million PBMC per well were cultured in IMDM with around 5% human AB serum, 9 to 10 IU/ml IL-2 and gentamicin, plus 10 ug/ml peptides. Half of the culture medium was replaced with fresh IL-2-containing medium on days 3 and 7. Unless noted otherwise, every peptide stimulation condition was grown in triplicate wells. PBMC were separated from whole blood using Ficoll-Paque Plus gradient centrifugation and were then either cryopreserved at -140C or used fresh. The QIAamp micro DNA kit was used to extract genomic DNA from the cultured CD4+ T cells.

From the germline V gene, CDR1 is SNHLY and CDR2 is FYNNEI. From the cysteine up to the phenylalanine, the CDR3 has a length of 15 residues. Solely the CDR3 DNA is kept, with 45 bases framed from the first base. V is trimmed back by 6 bases and J by 3 bases, and the junction contains 11 bases that no gene match accounts for. The library was made by the immunoSEQ multiplex PCR assay. DNA from the CD4+ T cells that had been cultured and isolated underwent TCR beta CDR3 sequencing. The study's own analysis went as follows. Non-productive TCR sequences were discarded, and reads were trimmed to the CDR3 region, with only CDR3s of 7 or more amino acids retained. Antigen-specific clonotypes were identified with the MANAFEST web app by comparing expansion in peptide wells against reference cultures. To count as positive, a clone had to show expansion at FDR<0.05 compared with the reference and with all other wells, an odds ratio above 5, and a frequency above 0.1% in two replicate wells. A clonotype was called cross-reactive if it was significantly expanded both in SARS-CoV-2 spike wells and in at least one common cold coronavirus spike condition. Using the stringdist R package, CDR3 similarity was measured by Levenshtein distance, and unrooted trees were constructed with ape in R 3.6.1. TCRdb took over this immuneACCESS table, retaining in-frame rearrangements with V and J assigned. Such tables are incomplete; in checked studies, under half of the missing clones stem from an unresolved V gene, and the remainder is unexplained. That table gives V, J and clone size, and the DNA gave D and trimming. The sample table records 21,000 or so clones; just under 75% of these occur just once. 35% to 40% of the sample is taken by the ten largest.

This specimen was CD4+ T cells from PBMCs cultured with a peptide pool, taken before COVID-19 vaccination. This receptor was taken from a human donor who had a prior SARS-CoV-2 infection. The chain joins TRBV2 to TRBJ2-7, with TRBD2 matching 7 junction bases. The CDR3 has the sequence CASRLGEGQGYEQYF. The DNA sequence is as follows: TGTGCCAGCAGGCTAGGGGAGGGCCAAGGCTACGAGCAGTACTTC.